The clone carrying this T cell receptor (beta chain) was observed a handful of times. Its antigen is still unknown. The sample originates from a study of T-cell reconstitution after alpha-beta-depleted transplantation in children. A TCRbeta library incorporating unique molecular identifiers was prepared. TCRdb ran MiXCR on the PCR reads and lists one entry per CDR3 protein. The sample lists over 100,000 distinct CDR3 sequences; 6% to 9% were seen once. Germline CDR1 reads SGHRS; CDR2 reads YFSETQ. The V and J ends lost 3 bases and 2 bases respectively, with 4 bases between them. The CDR3 loop spans 12 amino acids. Study results and caveats: Surviving recipient T cells and intrathymic progenitors accounted for some patients' high TCRbeta diversity at day 60. At around two months after transplant, the alpha-beta T cells were reportedly derived from several hundred expanded clones that came from non-depleted graft cells.

Sequenced here: PBMCs, sampled before TCRalphabeta/CD19-depleted stem cell transplant. The chain couples TRBV5-1 to TRBJ2-3, with D unresolved. This sequence originates from a boy aged 2-9 years with acute lymphoblastic leukemia, due to receive a stem cell transplant. CDR3 amino acids: CASSYFTDTQYF. In nucleotides, the CDR3 is TGCGCCAGCAGCTACTTCACAGATACGCAGTATTTT.